Below, 20 T cell receptor beta chains from the same sample are listed, as sequenced in a study of T-cell memory formation after mild COVID-19. TCRdb re-called the 5' RACE reads through MiXCR, storing one row per CDR3 protein. The top ten hold roughly 21% of the sample, which has about 410,000 distinct CDR3 sequences, 15% to 20% seen once. The sample was PBMCs or a T cell subset sorted from them (not recorded which). These receptor sequences come from a man in his late teens or twenties who had mild COVID-19 (a few samples of this study predate the infection). Cell type and time point are not known.

The V gene is TRBV5-1, the J gene TRBJ2-2; maybe TRBD2 (6 bases). Germline CDR1 is SGHRS and CDR2 is YFSETQ. The ends were cut back, 5 bases at V and 6 bases at J, with 11 bases in the middle. The CDR3 is made up of 13 amino acids. The CDR3 sequence is CASRYGGAGELFF. The DNA for the CDR3 is TGCGCCAGCAGATACGGGGGAGCCGGGGAGCTGTTTTTT.

This clonotype came up a few times. This rearrangement joins TRBV7-2 to TRBJ1-6; 8 nucleotides agree with TRBD1. After removal of 4 bases from V and 5 bases from J, the junction contained 10 bases not matched to a gene. Looked up from germline, CDR1 is SGHTA and CDR2 is FQGNSA. The CDR3 runs to 17 residues. CDR3 loop: CASSSTHRTGNNSPLHF. DNA of the CDR3: TGTGCCAGCAGCTCCACCCATAGGACAGGGAATAATTCACCCCTCCACTTT.

V gene TRBV6-1 combines with J gene TRBJ2-7; no firm D call. The V and J ends lost 3 bases and 7 bases respectively, with 10 bases between them. Germline CDR1 is MNHNS and CDR2 is SASEGT. CDR3 length equals 12 residues. CDR3: CASSDQYGEQYV. The CDR3 coding sequence is TGTGCCAGCAGTGATCAATATGGTGAGCAGTACGTC.

The rearrangement links TRBV7-2 to TRBJ2-7, with 11 bases that match TRBD1. V was clipped by 3 bases and J by 6 bases; unmatched bases: 4. This CDR3 is built from 14 residues. Germline values: CDR1 SGHTA, CDR2 FQGNSA. CDR3 bases: TGTGCCAGCAGCTTCGGACAGGGGGCCAGCGAGCAGTACTTC. Protein: CASSFGQGASEQYF.

V and J are TRBV20-1 and TRBJ2-1; possibly TRBD2 for D (6 bases). The CDR3 is 15 residues long. Germline V gene lookup returns CDR1 DFQATT and CDR2 SNEGSKA (reference sequence). V was trimmed by 3 bases and J by 10 bases, leaving 22 bases between them. For the CDR3, the DNA is TGCAGTGCTAGTTTGCGTGGAGGGCGCTTCAGAGAGCAGTTCTTC. Amino acids: CSASLRGGRFREQFF.

The rearrangement joins TRBV7-3 to TRBJ2-2; 7 bases fit TRBD1. Germline-derived CDR1 and CDR2 are SGHTA and FQGTGA. The CDR3 length is 17 residues. V shed 2 bases and J 1 base; nucleotides not matched to a gene: 7. The DNA for the CDR3 is TGTGCCAGCAGCTTAGATACGGGGACAGTGAACACCGGGGAGCTGTTTTTT. Amino acids: CASSLDTGTVNTGELFF.

V usage is TRBV27 and J usage is TRBJ2-7; a possible D gene is TRBD1 (6 bases). The CDR3 covers 15 residues. In germline, CDR1 is MNHEY, CDR2 SMNVEV (reference sequence). V shed 4 bases and J shed 3 bases, with 16 bases lying between them. The CDR3 DNA reads TGTGCCAGCAGTTACCGGGACCAGGGGATCTACGAGCAGTACTTC. Protein product: CASSYRDQGIYEQYF.

The chain has TRBV9 and TRBJ1-1; no reliable D call. The germline gives CDR1 SGDLS, CDR2 YYNGEE. Trimming took 0 bases from V and 1 from J, leaving 4 bases between them. This CDR3 is built from 13 residues. The CDR3 reads CASSVAWNTEAFF. CDR3 nucleotide sequence: TGTGCCAGCAGCGTAGCGTGGAACACTGAAGCTTTCTTT. The entire variable domain, with the rest obtained from reference TRBV9 and TRBJ1-1, is as follows: DSGVTQTPKHLITATGQRVTLRCSPRSGDLSVYWYQQSLDQGLQFLIQYYNGEERAKGNILERFSAQQFPDLHSELNLSSLELGDSALYFCASSVAWNTEAFFGQGTRLTVV.

As concerns this clonotype: Germline and junction disagree at one end, which may indicate a read error. This chain links TRBV18 with TRBJ1-2; 8 positions agree with TRBD1. CDR1 is KGHSH, CDR2 LQKENI, per germline. This CDR3 comprises 14 residues. Written as DNA, the CDR3 is TGTGCCAGCTCACCGAGCGAGGACAGGGTATGGCGGCTCTTC. Encoded protein: CASSPSEDRVWRLF.

The genes are TRBV11-2 and TRBJ2-5; a possible D gene is TRBD1 (5 bases). Trimming stripped 5 bases from V and 2 bases from J, with 15 bases between. The CDR3 loop spans 15 amino acids. Germline V gene sequence: CDR1 SGHAT, CDR2 FQNNGV. The chain's CDR3 is CASSLGWAGQETQYF. In DNA form, the CDR3 reads TGTGCCAGCAGCCTGGGGTGGGCAGGGCAAGAGACCCAGTACTTC.

The chain carries TRBV2 and TRBJ2-3; the match to TRBD2 covers 10 bases. After removal of 8 bases from V and 7 bases from J, the junction contained 15 bases not matched to a gene. The CDR3 length is 16 residues. The germline CDR1 and CDR2 sequences are SNHLY and FYNNEI. This CDR3 reads CASALGAGGVLNTQYF. CDR3 DNA sequence: TGTGCCAGCGCCCTGGGAGCGGGGGGGGTTCTGAATACGCAGTATTTT.

The rearrangement uses TRBV10-3 and TRBJ1-2; D call uncertain. V lost 6 bases to trimming and J lost 6 bases, with 8 bases between them. The CDR3 is 11 amino acids. Germline V gene data show CDR1 as ENHRY and CDR2 as SYGVKD. The DNA of the CDR3 is TGTGCCATCAGCCCAAGAGATGGCTACACCTTC. Translating gives CAISPRDGYTF.

V gene TRBV6-5 combines with J gene TRBJ2-2; no firm D call. The CDR3 has 13 amino acids. Germline CDR1 reads MNHEY; CDR2 reads SVGAGI. With 0 bases removed from V and 8 bases from J, the gap between germline ends came to 7 bases. CDR3 DNA sequence: TGTGCCAGCAGTTACTCCGGGTTGGGGGAGCTGTTTTTT. This translates into CASSYSGLGELFF.

This clonotype was recorded a few times. The chain carries TRBV6-5 and TRBJ1-2, with 7 positions matching TRBD1. The V segment lost 5 bases and the J segment 1 base; nucleotides outside the gene matches: 7. Germline CDR1 reads MNHEY; CDR2 reads SVGAGI. This CDR3 contains 15 residues. The CDR3 protein is CASSPQGGFNYGYTF. CDR3 DNA sequence: TGTGCCAGCAGTCCCCAGGGGGGTTTTAACTATGGCTACACCTTC.

V gene TRBV7-6 combines with J gene TRBJ2-1; possibly TRBD1 or TRBD2 for D (5 bases each). V lost 0 bases and J lost 7, with 10 bases in between. Germline V gives CDR1 SGHVS, CDR2 FNYEAQ. This CDR3 is built from 14 residues. Here the CDR3 reads CASSLAGEGNEQFF. CDR3 coding DNA: TGTGCCAGCAGCTTAGCGGGGGAAGGTAATGAGCAGTTCTTC.

V and J are TRBV3-1 and TRBJ1-1; D unclear. Trimming took off 0 bases at V and 3 bases at J, with 8 bases between the two ends. This CDR3 region has 14 residues. The germline gives CDR1 LGHDT, CDR2 YNNKEL (reference sequence). The CDR3 DNA sequence: TGTGCCAGCAGCCAAGAAAGCTCGGACACTGAAGCTTTCTTT. Residues: CASSQESSDTEAFF.

The gene calls are TRBV7-9 and TRBJ2-4, with D maybe TRBD1 (5 bases). Trimming stripped 4 bases from V and 10 bases from J, with 23 bases between. CDR1 SEHNR and CDR2 FQNEAQ come from the germline V gene (reference sequence). CDR3 length: 16 residues. The CDR3 loop is CASSSGRAKYPLIQYF. The CDR3 bases are TGTGCCAGCAGCTCAGGCAGGGCAAAATACCCCTTGATTCAGTACTTC. The variable domain in full, with the rest retrieved from reference TRBV7-9 and TRBJ2-4, is DTGVSQNPRHKITKRGQNVTFRCDPISEHNRLYWYRQTLGQGPEFLTYFQNEAQLEKSRLLSDRFSAERPKGSFSTLEIQRTEQGDSAMYLCASSSGRAKYPLIQYFGAGTRLSVL.

This clonotype came up a few times. The chain has TRBV10-3 and TRBJ1-6; D may be TRBD1 (6 bases). Trimming removed 6 bases at V and 7 bases at J, with 10 bases between. The CDR3 contains 13 residues. CDR1 is ENHRY and CDR2 is SYGVKD in the germline V gene. CDR3: CAIRDSTNSPLHF. Written as DNA, the CDR3 is TGTGCCATCAGGGACAGCACCAATTCACCCCTCCACTTT.

The V gene is TRBV28, the J gene TRBJ2-5; 10 bases agree with TRBD2. V lost 5 bases to trimming and J lost 0 bases; unmatched junction nucleotides: 9. Germline V gene lookup returns CDR1 MDHEN and CDR2 SYDVKM. The CDR3 has 17 amino acids. CDR3 nucleotide sequence: TGTGCCAGCAGTGGGGATATTGGACTAGCGGACCAAGAGACCCAGTACTTC. Amino acids: CASSGDIGLADQETQYF.

V gene TRBV12-3 or TRBV12-4 combines with J gene TRBJ1-5; possible D gene TRBD1, 5 bases. This CDR3 has 14 residues. Trimming shortened V by 5 bases and J by 0 bases, and 8 bases separated the two germline ends. CDR3 sequence: CASSRDVSNQPQHF. CDR3 nucleotide sequence: TGTGCCAGCAGTCGGGACGTTAGCAATCAGCCCCAGCATTTT.